Reported below is one T cell receptor (beta chain). Clones were read by immunoSEQ multiplex PCR, and TCRdb kept only the in-frame ones, dropping some. The repertoire has approximately 46,000 clones, roughly nine tenths of them found once; the top ten carry around 6%. Germline-derived CDR1 and CDR2 are MNHNY and SVGAGI (reference sequence). The length of the CDR3 is 13 residues. Trimming took off 7 bases at V and 5 bases at J, with 15 bases between the two ends. This sample is drawn from a study of blood T cell repertoires in COVID-19. In the study overall: Italy, Spain and the United States were the sources of the convalescent and acute COVID-19 samples. The analysed material was cDNA or gDNA that came from T cells, B-cell-depleted T cells, or PBMCs.

The genes are TRBV6-6 and TRBJ2-7, with D maybe TRBD1 (5 bases). The TCR comes from a man between 65 and 80 years old with active COVID-19. The source material was peripheral blood. The CDR3 reads CASKGQGIDEQYF. In DNA, the CDR3 is TGTGCCAGCAAAGGGCAGGGAATCGACGAGCAGTACTTC.